The TCR beta chain described here comes from a study of blood T cell repertoires in COVID-19 (TCRdb year 2020). Context from the whole study: Samples covering the acute and convalescent phases of COVID-19 were provided by collaborators in the United States, Italy and Spain. The prospective study material was composed of cDNA or gDNA derived from T cells, B-cell-depleted T cells, or PBMCs. Deeply sampled blood TCRbeta repertoires from subjects exposed to, actively infected with, or recovered from COVID-19 were included in the dataset. The repertoires were released in a freely available public database meant as a resource for research on the immune response to SARS-CoV-2. The samples were drawn from the first 160 participants of the ongoing ImmuneRACE study and from roughly 1,300 subjects provided by 6 global collaborators. Sample metadata almost always included a de-identified subject ID, COVID-19 status, age in years and sex. Where available, HLA class I and class II types were obtained from metadata supplied by the sample provider rather than from assay-based typing.

For this clone: It lacks a known antigen. Base qualities are not at hand, and no much larger clone is one base apart.

Beyond this particular receptor, the publication reports: The quantity of clinical and demographic metadata differed by source and by participant and was supplied without curation.

Each collaborating institution followed its own protocols to collect whole blood in K2EDTA tubes. Collaborator samples were shipped for TCRbeta analysis as frozen whole blood, isolated PBMCs, or DNA extracted from either sample type. CDR1 and CDR2, per the germline V gene, are MDHEN and SYDVKM. From the cysteine through the phenylalanine, the CDR3 covers 17 amino acids. CDR3 DNA is the only sequence kept; it has 51 bases, read in frame from the first base. From V the trimming removes 5 bases and from J it removes 4 bases, while the gene matches leave 11 bases of the junction unaccounted for. TCRbeta CDR3 regions were amplified from genomic DNA by means of the immunoSEQ Assay, a bias-controlled multiplex PCR. The study's own analysis went as follows. The number of nucleated cells in each sample was estimated from the amplification of reference gene primers within the assay. To quantify the absolute abundance of each unique TCRbeta CDR3 rearrangement, sequence reads were collapsed and filtered. For each sample, productive Simpson clonality was calculated by taking the square root of Simpson's diversity index across productive rearrangements. The table was pulled from immuneACCESS by TCRdb, which kept in-frame rearrangements only. Such tables lose some clones; where checked, under half of the loss comes from unresolved V genes, and the rest has no known cause. V, J and clone size are those of that table, while D and trimming were read from the DNA. The sample table lists 40,000 to 45,000 clones, around 80% of them with a count of one. Approximately 26% of the sample belongs to the ten largest clones.

Sample: peripheral blood. The chain couples TRBV28 to TRBJ2-2; 9 bases in between match TRBD2. This receptor was identified in a man older than 75 with acute or convalescent COVID-19. The CDR3 protein: CASSKLGTSTLTGELFF. The nucleotide sequence reads TGTGCCAGCAGTAAATTAGGGACTAGCACCCTCACCGGGGAGCTGTTTTTT. With the portions outside the CDR3 filled from the reference TRBV28 and TRBJ2-2 genes, the complete variable region becomes DVKVTQSSRYLVKRTGEKVFLECVQDMDHENMFWYRQDPGLGLRLIYFSYDVKMKEKGDIPEGYSVSREKKERFSLILESASTNQTSMYLCASSKLGTSTLTGELFFGEGSRLTVL.